The 15 T cell receptor beta chains below all came from one sample that was sequenced in a study of CD8 T cells in Susac syndrome. Reverse transcription of 0.5 to 1 ug RNA was performed with random hexamers. TCRdb passed the immunoSEQ multiplex PCR reads through MiXCR, listing each CDR3 protein once. The table includes 200,000 to 250,000 distinct CDR3 sequences, approximately 94% detected once. The sample consisted of CD4+ T cells from PBMCs. The receptors shown here come from a human donor with Susac syndrome.

The chain combines TRBV20-1 with TRBJ2-1, with D hard to call. The CDR3 spans 13 residues. V was clipped by 1 base and J by 7 bases, with 11 bases between them. Germline values: CDR1 DFQATT, CDR2 SNEGSKA (reference sequence). This CDR3 is CSARGSKENEQFF. CDR3 sequence (DNA): TGCAGTGCTAGAGGGTCGAAGGAAAATGAGCAGTTCTTC.

The rearrangement joins TRBV5-4 to TRBJ1-2; D gene ambiguous. CDR1 and CDR2 (germline): SGHNT, YYREEE (reference sequence). This CDR3 contains 13 residues. The V end lost 2 bases, the J end lost 4 bases, and 9 bases lay between the germline ends. The CDR3 sequence: CASSLDAIYGYTF. CDR3 bases: TGTGCCAGCAGCTTAGATGCAATCTATGGCTACACCTTC.

This sequence joins TRBV30 and TRBJ1-3; D remains unclear. The CDR3 extends over 12 amino acids. V shed 0 bases and J shed 8 bases, with 8 bases lying between them. In germline, CDR1 is GTSNPN, CDR2 SVGIG (reference sequence). The CDR3, as DNA: TGTGCCTGGAGTGTAGACGCTGACACCATATATTTT. It encodes CAWSVDADTIYF.

This rearrangement joins TRBV7-9 to TRBJ2-3; D gene uncertain. Germline CDR1 and CDR2: SEHNR and FQNEAQ (reference sequence). The CDR3 loop spans 13 amino acids. Trimming shortened V by 3 bases and J by 2 bases, and 6 bases separated the two germline ends. The DNA for the CDR3 is TGTGCCAGCAGCTTCCGACTCACAGATACGCAGTATTTT. It encodes CASSFRLTDTQYF.

The gene calls are TRBV9 and TRBJ1-3; D call uncertain. The CDR3 is 12 residues long. Trimming stripped 3 bases from V and 4 bases from J, with 5 bases between. CDR1 SGDLS and CDR2 YYNGEE come from the germline V gene. The CDR3 DNA reads as TGTGCCAGCAGCGCACAGGGAAACACCATATATTTT. It translates to CASSAQGNTIYF.

This chain connects TRBV4-3 to TRBJ2-3, with a tentative D call TRBD2 (6 bases). V was clipped by 0 bases and J by 7 bases, with 11 bases between them. The CDR3 has 14 amino acids. Germline V gene sequence: CDR1 LGHNA, CDR2 YSLEER. In nucleotides, the CDR3 is TGCGCCAGCAGCCAAGACTTTGCGGGGAATACGCAGTATTTT. The encoded protein is CASSQDFAGNTQYF.

The chain combines TRBV6-1 with TRBJ2-7; the match to TRBD1 covers 7 bases. The CDR3 covers 15 residues. Per germline, CDR1 MNHNS and CDR2 SASEGT. V dropped 4 bases and J dropped 4; count of bases not matched to a gene: 10. CDR3: CASSVGLGGDYEQYF. The CDR3 DNA is TGTGCCAGCAGTGTTGGTTTAGGGGGCGATTACGAGCAGTACTTC.

A single count supports this clonotype. The rearrangement joins TRBV2 to TRBJ1-1, with D tentatively TRBD1 (6 bases). This CDR3 region has 14 residues. Per the germline V gene, CDR1 is SNHLY and CDR2 is FYNNEI. V lost 6 bases and J 0 bases, leaving 11 bases between the germline ends. The DNA of the CDR3 is TGTGCCAGCAGAACGGACAGAGTGAACACTGAAGCTTTCTTT. It is translated as CASRTDRVNTEAFF.

This chain links TRBV12-3 or TRBV12-4 with TRBJ1-2; no clear D. The CDR3 runs 11 residues. Trimming cost V 1 base and J 7 bases, with 4 bases left between them. Written as DNA, the CDR3 is TGTGCCAGCAGTTTAGAGGGTGGCTACACCTTC. Translating it yields CASSLEGGYTF.

The V and J genes are TRBV29-1 and TRBJ1-2; 7 bases agree with TRBD1. Germline V gives CDR1 SQVTM, CDR2 ANQGSEA. The CDR3 has 13 amino acids. V dropped 4 bases and J dropped 1; count of bases not matched to a gene: 3. CDR3 protein: CSVGTGINYGYTF. The CDR3 bases are TGCAGCGTTGGGACAGGAATTAACTATGGCTACACCTTC.

This clonotype was seen only a few times. The genes are TRBV28 and TRBJ2-7; 7 positions agree with TRBD2. The CDR3 contains 12 residues. CDR1 MDHEN and CDR2 SYDVKM come from the germline V gene. V shed 10 bases, J shed 2 bases, and the junction held 5 bases outside the gene matches. This CDR3 reads CATGGGAYEQYF. CDR3 sequence (DNA): TGTGCCACCGGTGGGGGGGCCTACGAGCAGTACTTC.

The rearrangement joins TRBV20-1 to TRBJ2-7; 9 bases are a match to TRBD1. Germline assignment: CDR1 DFQATT and CDR2 SNEGSKA (reference sequence). The CDR3 contains 15 residues. With 3 bases clipped from V and 6 bases from J, the junction kept 12 bases outside the gene matches. CDR3 nucleotides: TGCAGTGCTAGGGACCCGGGACAGGGATTCTCCGAGCAGTACTTC. Translating it yields CSARDPGQGFSEQYF.

The chain recombines TRBV6-5 with TRBJ1-1; D gene uncertain. Germline CDR1 is MNHEY and CDR2 is SVGAGI. The length of the CDR3 is 13 residues. Trimming stripped 8 bases from V and 4 bases from J, with 14 bases between. CDR3 nucleotide sequence: TGTGCCAGCTTTGGTGCAGCGGGCACTGAAGCTTTCTTT. Its protein product is CASFGAAGTEAFF.

The rearrangement joins TRBV28 to TRBJ2-1, with 9 nucleotides matching TRBD2. CDR3 length: 18 amino acids. The V gene end was trimmed by 5 bases and the J gene end by 6 bases; junction bases not matched to a gene: 17. Germline assignment: CDR1 MDHEN and CDR2 SYDVKM. The CDR3 is CASSPQGGGANNFNEQFF. In nucleotides, the CDR3 is TGTGCCAGCAGTCCCCAGGGCGGGGGGGCGAACAATTTCAATGAGCAGTTCTTC.

The CDR3 region has the DNA TGCAGTGCCACGAGAGTTAATGAAAAACTGTTTTTT. Residues: CSATRVNEKLFF. The chain joins TRBV20-1 to TRBJ1-4; D remains ambiguous. Germline V gene lookup returns CDR1 DFQATT and CDR2 SNEGSKA (reference sequence). CDR3 size: 12 residues. V lost 6 bases, J lost 4 bases, and 9 bases lay in between.